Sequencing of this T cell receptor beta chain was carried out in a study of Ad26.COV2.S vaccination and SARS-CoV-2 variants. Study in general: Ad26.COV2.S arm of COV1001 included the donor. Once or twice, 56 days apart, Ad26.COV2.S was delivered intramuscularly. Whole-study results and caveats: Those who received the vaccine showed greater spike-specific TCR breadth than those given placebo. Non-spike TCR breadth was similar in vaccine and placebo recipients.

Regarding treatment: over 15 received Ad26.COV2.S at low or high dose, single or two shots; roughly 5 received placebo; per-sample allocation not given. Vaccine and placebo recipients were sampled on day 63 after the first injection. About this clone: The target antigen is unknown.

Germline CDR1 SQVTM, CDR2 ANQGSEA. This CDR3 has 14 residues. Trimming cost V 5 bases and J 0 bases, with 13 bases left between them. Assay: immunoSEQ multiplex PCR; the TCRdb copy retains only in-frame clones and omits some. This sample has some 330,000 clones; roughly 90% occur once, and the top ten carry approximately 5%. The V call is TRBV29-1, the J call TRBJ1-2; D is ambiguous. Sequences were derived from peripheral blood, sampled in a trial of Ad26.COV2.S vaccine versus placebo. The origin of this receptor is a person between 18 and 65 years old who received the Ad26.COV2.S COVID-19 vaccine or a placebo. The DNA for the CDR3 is TGCAGCGTTCCGTACCCGAGACCTAACTATGGCTACACCTTC. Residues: CSVPYPRPNYGYTF.